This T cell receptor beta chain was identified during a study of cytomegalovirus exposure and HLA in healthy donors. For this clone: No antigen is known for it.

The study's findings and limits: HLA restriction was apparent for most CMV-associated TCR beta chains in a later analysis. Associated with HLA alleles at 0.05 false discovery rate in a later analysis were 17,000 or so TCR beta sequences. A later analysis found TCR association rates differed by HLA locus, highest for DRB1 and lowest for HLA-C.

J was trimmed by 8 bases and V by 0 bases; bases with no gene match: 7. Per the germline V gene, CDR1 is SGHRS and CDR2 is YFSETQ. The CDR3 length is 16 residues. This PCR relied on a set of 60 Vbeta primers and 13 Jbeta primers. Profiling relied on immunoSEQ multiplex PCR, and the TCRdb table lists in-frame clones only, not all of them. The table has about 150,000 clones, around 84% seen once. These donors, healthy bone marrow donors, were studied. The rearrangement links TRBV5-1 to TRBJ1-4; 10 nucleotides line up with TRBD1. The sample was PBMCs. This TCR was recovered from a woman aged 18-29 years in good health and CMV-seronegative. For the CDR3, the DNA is TGCGCCAGCAGCTTGGGAACCGGGACAGGGGAGGAAAAACTGTTTTTT. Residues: CASSLGTGTGEEKLFF.